What follows are 8 T cell receptor beta chains derived from one specimen sequenced in a study of blood T cell repertoires in COVID-19. Sequenced by immunoSEQ multiplex PCR; TCRdb stores in-frame clones only, minus some. The sample lists over 400,000 clones; 70% to 90% were seen once. Sequenced sample: peripheral blood. Receptor source: a human donor in a cohort sampled during active COVID-19.

This clone came up once. The CDR3 region is CASSWGGYSPLHF. The CDR3, as DNA: TGTGCCAGTTCCTGGGGGGGATATTCACCCCTCCACTTT. This chain joins TRBV12-3 or TRBV12-4 and TRBJ1-6; tentative D call: TRBD1 (5 bases). Trimming cost V 9 bases and J 8 bases, with 14 bases left between them. This CDR3 is built from 13 residues.

The gene calls are TRBV5-1 and TRBJ1-6; TRBD1 matches at 8 bases. The CDR3 runs to 15 residues. The J segment lost 4 bases and the V segment lost 2 bases, leaving 2 bases of the junction unmatched. Per germline, CDR1 SGHRS and CDR2 YFSETQ. This chain's CDR3 is CASSFGDRYNSPLHF. CDR3 nucleotides: TGCGCCAGCAGCTTCGGGGACAGGTATAATTCACCCCTCCACTTT. The full variable domain, with the rest looked up from reference TRBV5-1 and TRBJ1-6, is KAGVTQTPRYLIKTRGQQVTLSCSPISGHRSVSWYQQTPGQGLQFLFEYFSETQRNKGNFPGRFSGRQFSNSRSEMNVSTLELGDSALYLCASSFGDRYNSPLHFGNGTRLTVT.

V usage is TRBV7-2 and J usage is TRBJ2-5, with a possible D match to TRBD2 (6 bases). Between the trimmed V and J ends, which lost 4 bases and 1 base, there was a span of 16 bases. This CDR3 region has 16 residues. Germline V lookup: CDR1 SGHTA, CDR2 FQGNSA. In DNA form, the CDR3 reads TGTGCCAGCAGCTACAATAGTCCTAGCGTCCAAGAGACCCAGTACTTC. It translates to CASSYNSPSVQETQYF.

Remarks on this clone: The junction departs from germline at one end; a sequencing error may be responsible. The chain couples TRBV28 to TRBJ1-5; D is undetermined. The germline V gene has CDR1 MDHEN and CDR2 SYDVKM. This CDR3 is built from 15 residues. Here the CDR3 DNA reads TGTGCCAGCAGTTTCGGGATGGTGAGCAGTCAGCCCCAGCATTTT. This sequence encodes CASSFGMVSSQPQHF.

The chain is built from TRBV7-3 and TRBJ2-3; weak D call: TRBD2 (6 bases). The germline V and J ends were trimmed by 5 bases and 0 bases, with 12 bases remaining between them. The germline CDR1 and CDR2 sequences are SGHTA and FQGTGA. The CDR3 covers 15 residues. As DNA, the CDR3 is TGTGCCAGCAGCCGGAGGGCGGGGAGCACAGATACGCAGTATTTT. This translates into CASSRRAGSTDTQYF.

This clone appeared once. The chain employs TRBV5-4 and TRBJ2-1; 7 positions agree with TRBD2. This CDR3 has 17 amino acids. With 1 base clipped from V and 0 bases from J, the junction kept 7 bases outside the gene matches. Looked up from germline, CDR1 is SGHNT and CDR2 is YYREEE (reference sequence). CDR3: CASSLWRGGSSYNEQFF. Here the CDR3 DNA reads TGTGCCAGCAGCTTGTGGCGGGGCGGGAGCTCCTACAATGAGCAGTTCTTC. The full variable domain, with the rest looked up from reference TRBV5-4 and TRBJ2-1, is ETGVTQSPTHLIKTRGQQVTLRCSSQSGHNTVSWYQQALGQGPQFIFQYYREEENGRGNFPPRFSGLQFPNYSSELNVNALELDDSALYLCASSLWRGGSSYNEQFFGPGTRLTVL.

The chain has TRBV5-4 and TRBJ1-2; no definite D call. Trimming took off 4 bases at V and 0 bases at J, with 10 bases between the two ends. CDR1 is SGHNT and CDR2 is YYREEE in the germline V gene (reference sequence). The CDR3 runs 14 residues. DNA of the CDR3: TGTGCCAGCAGCCAAGCACTACCTAACTATGGCTACACCTTC. It specifies CASSQALPNYGYTF.

The chain carries TRBV5-4 and TRBJ2-1; D ambiguous. Per germline, CDR1 SGHNT and CDR2 YYREEE (reference sequence). The CDR3 is 13 amino acids. With 4 bases removed from V and 9 bases from J, the gap between germline ends came to 14 bases. The CDR3 DNA reads TGTGCCAGCAGCACGGTTAGCTATGGTGAGCAGTTCTTC. Protein product: CASSTVSYGEQFF. Full variable domain (remainder filled in from reference TRBV5-4 and TRBJ2-1): ETGVTQSPTHLIKTRGQQVTLRCSSQSGHNTVSWYQQALGQGPQFIFQYYREEENGRGNFPPRFSGLQFPNYSSELNVNALELDDSALYLCASSTVSYGEQFFGPGTRLTVL.